The 13 T cell receptor beta chains below come from one sample, sequenced in a study of cytomegalovirus exposure and HLA in healthy donors. 13 Jbeta primers and 60 Vbeta primers were used for the PCR. TCRdb keeps only in-frame clones here, not all; method: immunoSEQ multiplex PCR. The top ten hold approximately 1.4% of the sample, which has 180,000 or so clones, 77% seen once. The sequencing sample was made of PBMCs. The receptors originated from a man aged 18 to 30 in good health and CMV-seronegative.

The chain couples TRBV7-2 to TRBJ2-1, with TRBD1 identical over 8 bases. V trimming: 0 bases; J trimming: 12 bases; junction bases outside the gene matches: 4. Germline V gene data show CDR1 as SGHTA and CDR2 as FQGNSA. The CDR3 is 13 residues long. The CDR3 nucleotides read TGTGCCAGCAGCTTAGCCTGGACAGGGTTGCAGTTCTTC. Translating gives CASSLAWTGLQFF.

The chain uses TRBV30 and TRBJ1-2; 9 positions match TRBD1. This CDR3 region has 14 residues. The J segment lost 5 bases and the V segment lost 0 bases, leaving 4 bases of the junction unmatched. Germline V gene sequence: CDR1 GTSNPN, CDR2 SVGIG (reference sequence). The CDR3 coding sequence is TGTGCCTGGAGTGTTGGACAGGGGTATTATGGCTACACCTTC. Translated: CAWSVGQGYYGYTF.

The chain joins TRBV11-2 to TRBJ1-4; tentatively, D is TRBD1 (6 bases). Germline loops: CDR1 SGHAT, CDR2 FQNNGV. The CDR3 consists of 15 residues. Between the trimmed V and J ends, which lost 4 bases and 7 bases, there was a span of 16 bases. CDR3 nucleotide sequence: TGTGCCAGCAGCTCCCCCAGGGGTAGAGGTGAAAAACTGTTTTTT. Amino acids: CASSSPRGRGEKLFF.

V is TRBV19 and J is TRBJ1-2; D unresolved. V gave up 1 base and J gave up 5 bases, with 11 bases separating them. The CDR3 is 14 residues long. Germline values: CDR1 LNHDA, CDR2 SQIVND (reference sequence). CDR3 DNA: TGTGCCAGTAGTATAGCCGGGTTCGGGTATGGCTACACCTTC. Translation gives CASSIAGFGYGYTF.

This rearrangement joins TRBV18 to TRBJ1-1; 10 bases align to TRBD1. Germline CDR1 KGHSH, CDR2 LQKENI. Trimming took 1 base from V and 5 from J; bases not matched to a gene: 10. There are 17 residues in the CDR3. CDR3 sequence: CASSPLSTGTGETEAFF. The CDR3 nucleotides are TGTGCCAGCTCACCACTATCAACCGGGACAGGGGAAACTGAAGCTTTCTTT.

The chain couples TRBV5-5 to TRBJ2-5, with D perhaps matching TRBD1 (5 bases). V was trimmed by 4 bases and J by 5 bases, leaving 15 bases between them. CDR3 length: 14 residues. Germline V gene lookup returns CDR1 SGHKS and CDR2 YYEKEE (reference sequence). CDR3 region: CASSPGARWETQYF. CDR3 in DNA: TGTGCCAGCAGCCCTGGGGCCAGGTGGGAGACCCAGTACTTC.

This CDR3 reads CSVDQGVVYNEQFF. CDR3 DNA sequence: TGCAGCGTTGATCAGGGGGTGGTCTACAATGAGCAGTTCTTC. This chain links TRBV29-1 with TRBJ2-1, with 7 bases fitting TRBD1. The V segment lost 3 bases and the J segment 3 bases; nucleotides outside the gene matches: 5. Germline-derived CDR1 and CDR2 are SQVTM and ANQGSEA. The CDR3 length is 14 residues.

This chain connects TRBV7-8 to TRBJ2-5; maybe TRBD2 (7 bases). V was shortened by 4 bases and J by 8 bases, with 26 bases between the two germline ends. Germline CDR1 is SGHVS and CDR2 is FQNEAQ. This CDR3 spans 17 amino acids. The CDR3 sequence: CASSSFGQTGREVTQYF. CDR3 coding DNA: TGTGCCAGCAGCTCCTTTGGACAGACCGGTCGGGAGGTAACCCAGTACTTC.

V is TRBV19 and J is TRBJ1-2, with 8 positions matching TRBD1. From germline, CDR1 is LNHDA and CDR2 SQIVND (reference sequence). This CDR3 has 14 residues. With V trimmed by 3 bases and J by 4 bases, 4 bases remained unmatched. The CDR3 region has the DNA TGTGCCAGTAGTATCCAGGGGGCTAGCTATGGCTACACCTTC. Translation gives CASSIQGASYGYTF.

The chain couples TRBV2 to TRBJ1-1, with unresolved D. Germline-derived CDR1 and CDR2 are SNHLY and FYNNEI. The CDR3 loop spans 14 amino acids. V was cut by 6 bases and J by 1 base, with 12 bases left in between. The CDR3 reads CASRLAGPNTEAFF. The CDR3 coding sequence is TGTGCCAGCAGATTGGCGGGTCCGAACACTGAAGCTTTCTTT. The full variable domain, its missing parts supplied by reference TRBV2 and TRBJ1-1, is EPEVTQTPSHQVTQMGQEVILRCVPISNHLYFYWYRQILGQKVEFLVSFYNNEISEKSEIFDDQFSVERPDGSNFTLKIRSTKLEDSAMYFCASRLAGPNTEAFFGQGTRLTVV.

A few counts support this clone. The chain recombines TRBV6-5 with TRBJ2-7; TRBD1 aligns across 8 bases. The ends lost 6 bases at V and 3 bases at J; junction bases unmatched: 7. CDR1 and CDR2 from the germline V gene are MNHEY and SVGAGI. The length of the CDR3 is 14 residues. The CDR3 nucleotides are TGTGCCAGCAGCGGGACAGGACGACGCTACGAGCAGTACTTC. This gives the protein CASSGTGRRYEQYF.

This chain joins TRBV6-5 and TRBJ2-5; TRBD1 might be the D (5 bases). V was cut by 5 bases and J by 0 bases, with 10 bases left in between. CDR1 MNHEY and CDR2 SVGAGI come from the germline V gene. The CDR3 length is 14 residues. In DNA, the CDR3 is TGTGCCAGCAGTGGTGACAGTTACCAAGAGACCCAGTACTTC. It specifies CASSGDSYQETQYF.

The gene calls are TRBV5-4 and TRBJ2-5, with TRBD1 as a possible D gene (6 bases). The germline V and J ends were trimmed by 4 bases and 2 bases, with 12 bases remaining between them. This CDR3 contains 14 residues. CDR1 is SGHNT and CDR2 is YYREEE in the germline V gene (reference sequence). The DNA of the CDR3 is TGTGCCAGCAGCATACGGACAGAGCAAGAGACCCAGTACTTC. Protein product: CASSIRTEQETQYF.